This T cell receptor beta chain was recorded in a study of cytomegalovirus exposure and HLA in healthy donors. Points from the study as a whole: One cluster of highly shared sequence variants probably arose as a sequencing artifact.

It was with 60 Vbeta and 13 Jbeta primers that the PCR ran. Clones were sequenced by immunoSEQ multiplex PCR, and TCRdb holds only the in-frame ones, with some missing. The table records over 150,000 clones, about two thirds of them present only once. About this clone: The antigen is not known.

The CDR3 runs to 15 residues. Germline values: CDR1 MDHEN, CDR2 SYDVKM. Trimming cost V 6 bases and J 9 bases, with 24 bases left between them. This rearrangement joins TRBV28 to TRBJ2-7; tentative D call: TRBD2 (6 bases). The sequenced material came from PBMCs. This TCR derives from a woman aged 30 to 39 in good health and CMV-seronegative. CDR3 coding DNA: TGTGCCAGCAGCCTGCCGGGGCGGGGTACTACTAGGCAGTACTTC. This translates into CASSLPGRGTTRQYF.